The 20 T cell receptor beta chains below come from one sample, sequenced in a study of T cell responses to AZD1222 COVID-19 vaccine (dated by TCRdb to the early 2020s). In light of the paper, this sample's time point label describes: baseline before first vaccination. Library construction relied on the immunoSEQ multiplex PCR assay. The clones in this table, taken by TCRdb from immuneACCESS, are in-frame only. Not every clone is retained; where verified, under half of the shortfall comes from an unresolved V gene, and the cause of the rest is unknown. The sample profile shows 70,000 to 95,000 clones; under 95% of them were found once. More than 4% of the sample is in the top ten clones. The sequences come from peripheral blood, collected on day 0 of AZD1222 vaccination. Every receptor here comes from an adult in good health.

J is TRBJ2-3 and V is TRBV29-1; 9 bases map to TRBD1. V trimming: 3 bases; J trimming: 3 bases; junction bases outside the gene matches: 4. Germline lookup yields CDR1 SQVTM and CDR2 ANQGSEA. The CDR3 length is 14 residues. The CDR3 protein is CSVEGDRETDTQYF. For the CDR3, the DNA is TGCAGCGTTGAGGGGGACAGGGAAACAGATACGCAGTATTTT.

This rearrangement joins TRBV15 to TRBJ1-5; TRBD1 is a possible D gene (6 bases). Trimming cost V 3 bases and J 6 bases, with 12 bases left between them. The germline V gene has CDR1 LNHNV and CDR2 YYDKDF (reference sequence). The CDR3 is 14 amino acids. The CDR3 protein is CATSSGDRIQPQHF. The CDR3 DNA is TGTGCCACCAGCAGTGGAGACAGGATTCAGCCCCAGCATTTT.

The J gene is TRBJ2-3, the V gene TRBV5-1; 16 bases agree with TRBD2. Germline CDR1 is SGHRS and CDR2 is YFSETQ. The length of the CDR3 is 16 residues. Losses at the gene ends were 6 bases for V and 3 bases for J; bases not matched to a gene: 4. CDR3 region: CASNPGLAGGTDTQYF. As DNA, the CDR3 is TGCGCCAGCAACCCGGGACTAGCGGGAGGGACAGATACGCAGTATTTT.

The chain recombines TRBV6-5 with TRBJ1-2; perhaps TRBD1 as D (6 bases). V lost 5 bases to trimming and J lost 8 bases, with 21 bases between them. The CDR3 runs 15 residues. Per the germline V gene, CDR1 is MNHEY and CDR2 is SVGAGI. In DNA, the CDR3 is TGTGCCAGCAGTACCAGATCTCAGGGGATTGACGGCTACACCTTC. Translated, it gives CASSTRSQGIDGYTF.

The J gene is TRBJ2-3, the V gene TRBV5-5, with a tentative D call TRBD1 (7 bases). Trimming pared 2 bases from V and 8 bases from J, leaving 21 bases between. This CDR3 is 16 amino acids long. Germline V CDR1 and CDR2: SGHKS, YYEKEE (reference sequence). CDR3 DNA sequence: TGTGCCAGCAGCTTAGACAGGGACTTCGGGGAAGCTACGCAGTATTTT. This encodes CASSLDRDFGEATQYF.

V gene TRBV7-6 combines with J gene TRBJ2-7, with TRBD1 matching 7 bases. Germline V CDR1 and CDR2: SGHVS, FNYEAQ. This CDR3 contains 16 residues. J gave up 4 bases and V 5 bases, and 14 bases lay outside the gene matches. The CDR3 bases are TGTGCCAGCAGCCCCCCCCCGGGACAGAACGCTTACGAGCAGTACTTC. It is translated as CASSPPPGQNAYEQYF. The whole variable domain, remainder taken from reference TRBV7-6 and TRBJ2-7, is GAGVSQSPRYKVTKRGQDVALRCDPISGHVSLYWYRQALGQGPEFLTYFNYEAQQDKSGLPNDRFSAERPEGSISTLTIQRTEQRDSAMYRCASSPPPGQNAYEQYFGPGTRLTVT.

Here the CDR3 reads CASSPDRGLFQPQHF. The CDR3 nucleotides are TGTGCCAGCAGCCCGGACAGGGGGCTTTTTCAGCCCCAGCATTTT. The chain links TRBV27 to TRBJ1-5; 11 positions match TRBD1. CDR3 length: 15 amino acids. Germline CDR1 reads MNHEY; CDR2 reads SMNVEV (reference sequence). The ends lost 6 bases at V and 6 bases at J; junction bases unmatched: 7.

The rearrangement joins TRBV5-4 to TRBJ1-2; a weak D match, TRBD1 (5 bases). Per germline, CDR1 SGHNT and CDR2 YYREEE (reference sequence). This CDR3 is built from 11 residues. V was clipped by 6 bases and J by 8 bases, with 11 bases between them. CDR3 in amino acids: CASKGFAGYTF. In DNA, the CDR3 is TGTGCCAGCAAGGGGTTTGCGGGCTACACCTTC. The full variable domain, completed using reference TRBV5-4 and TRBJ1-2, is ETGVTQSPTHLIKTRGQQVTLRCSSQSGHNTVSWYQQALGQGPQFIFQYYREEENGRGNFPPRFSGLQFPNYSSELNVNALELDDSALYLCASKGFAGYTFGSGTRLTVV.

V usage is TRBV12-3 or TRBV12-4 and J usage is TRBJ2-5; possible D gene TRBD1, 5 bases. The CDR3 is 13 amino acids. With 6 bases removed from V and 3 bases from J, the gap between germline ends came to 11 bases. This CDR3 reads CASSKGVEETQYF. CDR3 bases: TGTGCCAGCAGCAAAGGGGTAGAAGAGACCCAGTACTTC.

This clone appeared a single time. The rearrangement joins TRBV19 to TRBJ1-5, with D perhaps TRBD1 (5 bases). The CDR3 length is 13 residues. V shed 1 base and J shed 7 bases, with 8 bases lying between them. Germline CDR1 and CDR2: LNHDA and SQIVND (reference sequence). The CDR3 coding sequence is TGTGCCAGTAGTATAGGGAGGGGACAGCCCCAGCATTTT. This encodes CASSIGRGQPQHF.

The rearrangement links TRBV5-1 to TRBJ1-1, with 7 bases that match TRBD1. The CDR3 sequence is 14 residues long. V lost 3 bases, J lost 4 bases, and 6 bases stayed unmatched. Germline V gene sequence: CDR1 SGHRS, CDR2 YFSETQ. The CDR3: CASSYDRVGTEAFF. The CDR3 DNA is TGCGCCAGCAGCTACGACAGGGTTGGCACTGAAGCTTTCTTT.

This clone was observed a single time. This chain joins TRBV29-1 and TRBJ2-7; TRBD1 matches 7 bases. CDR3 length: 15 amino acids. The germline V gene encodes CDR1 SQVTM and CDR2 ANQGSEA. V shed 0 bases and J 3 bases; nucleotides not matched to a gene: 8. The CDR3 DNA follows: TGCAGCGTTGAAGATCTGACAGGGATGAGCTACGAGCAGTACTTC. It codes for CSVEDLTGMSYEQYF.

CDR3 residues: CASSLWRETTDTQYF. CDR3 coding DNA: TGCGCCAGCAGCTTATGGCGGGAAACGACAGATACGCAGTATTTT. The gene calls are TRBV5-1 and TRBJ2-3; maybe TRBD2 (6 bases). This CDR3 region has 15 residues. V lost 2 bases and J 3 bases, leaving 13 bases between the germline ends. The germline V gene has CDR1 SGHRS and CDR2 YFSETQ.

A word on this clone: Germline and junction disagree at one end, which may indicate a read error. The chain joins TRBV4-2 to TRBJ2-3; a possible D gene is TRBD2 (5 bases). In germline, CDR1 is LGHNA, CDR2 YNFKEQ. This CDR3 spans 17 amino acids. The DNA of the CDR3 is TGTACCAGCAGCCAAGGATTAAGTCCCCGGGACACAGATACGCAGTATTTT. Residues: CTSSQGLSPRDTDTQYF.

The rearrangement joins TRBV6-2 or TRBV6-3 to TRBJ1-2; D uncertain. There are 12 residues in the CDR3. Trimming removed 5 bases from V and 5 bases from J, with 9 bases in between. The germline V gene encodes CDR1 MNHEY and CDR2 SVGEGT. The CDR3 DNA reads as TGTGCCAGCAGTCGAGGCCCATATGGCTACACCTTC. It specifies CASSRGPYGYTF.

V is TRBV5-1 and J is TRBJ2-2; D call uncertain. V dropped 0 bases and J dropped 2 bases, with 5 bases sitting between them. This CDR3 contains 14 residues. Per germline, CDR1 SGHRS and CDR2 YFSETQ. The CDR3 loop reads CASSLGGNTGELFF. In nucleotides, the CDR3 is TGCGCCAGCAGCTTGGGGGGTAACACCGGGGAGCTGTTTTTT.

The J gene is TRBJ1-2, the V gene TRBV7-9; D is unresolved. The CDR3 contains 14 residues. Trimming removed 5 bases at V and 7 bases at J, with 17 bases between. CDR1 and CDR2 from the germline V gene are SEHNR and FQNEAQ (reference sequence). CDR3 residues: CASSPGPRLGGYTF. DNA of the CDR3: TGTGCCAGCAGCCCCGGGCCTCGCCTGGGTGGCTACACCTTC.

The V call is TRBV6-6, the J call TRBJ1-4; no reliable D call. V lost 2 bases and J lost 0, with 7 bases in between. The CDR3 spans 15 residues. CDR1 MNHNY and CDR2 SVGAGI come from the germline V gene (reference sequence). The CDR3 is CASSYGPATNEKLFF. Written as DNA, the CDR3 is TGTGCCAGCAGTTACGGCCCTGCAACTAATGAAAAACTGTTTTTT.

The chain recombines TRBV7-8 with TRBJ1-1; 7 bases agree with TRBD1. The CDR3 is 16 residues long. CDR1 SGHVS and CDR2 FQNEAQ come from the germline V gene. V was clipped by 2 bases and J by 0 bases; unmatched bases: 6. In DNA form, the CDR3 reads TGTGCCAGCAGCTTACGACAGGGCCCCATGAACACTGAAGCTTTCTTT. It codes for CASSLRQGPMNTEAFF.

V gene TRBV6-6 combines with J gene TRBJ2-7; no clear D gene. The CDR3 sequence is 13 residues long. Trimming removed 6 bases from V and 6 bases from J, with 15 bases in between. Germline CDR1 is MNHNY and CDR2 is SVGAGI (reference sequence). CDR3: CASSSDGSGEQYF. Written as DNA, the CDR3 is TGTGCCAGCAGCTCCGACGGGTCTGGCGAGCAGTACTTC.